These 19 T cell receptor beta chains were sequenced from one sample in a study of T-cell reconstitution after alpha-beta-depleted transplantation in children. Unique molecular identifiers were built into the TCRbeta library. TCRdb itself ran the PCR reads through MiXCR, one entry per CDR3 protein. Of roughly 500,000 distinct CDR3 sequences in the sample, approximately 13% were seen once. Material: PBMCs from the stem cell graft donor, obtained from the stem cell graft. The receptors stem from a human donor who donated a stem cell graft to a child with combined immunodeficiency.

In its sample, this clonotype was seen many times. The rearrangement joins TRBV12-3 or TRBV12-4 to TRBJ2-2; D uncertain. This CDR3 has 15 residues. V lost 1 base to trimming and J lost 0 bases, with 6 bases between them. The CDR3 coding sequence is TGTGCCAGCAGTTTAGTCAGTGCGAACACCGGGGAGCTGTTTTTT. This gives the protein CASSLVSANTGELFF.

Only a few counts were recorded for this clonotype. The rearrangement uses TRBV3-1 and TRBJ2-1; TRBD2 matches 9 bases. Germline V CDR1 and CDR2: LGHDT, YNNKEL (reference sequence). Trimming removed 2 bases from V and 7 bases from J; junction bases left unmatched: 9. The CDR3 runs to 16 residues. The CDR3 protein is CASSQILAGEGNEQFF. In DNA, the CDR3 is TGTGCCAGCAGCCAAATCTTAGCGGGAGAGGGAAATGAGCAGTTCTTC.

This clonotype was detected a few times. The chain is built from TRBV12-3 or TRBV12-4 and TRBJ1-3; D unresolved. Trimming took off 4 bases at V and 0 bases at J, with 13 bases between the two ends. This CDR3 region has 16 residues. The CDR3 region is CASSSQRVFSGNTIYF. DNA of the CDR3: TGTGCCAGCAGTTCGCAGCGGGTTTTCTCTGGAAACACCATATATTTT.

This chain connects TRBV7-8 to TRBJ2-5, with 8 bases that match TRBD2. J gave up 5 bases and V 1 base, and 9 bases lay outside the gene matches. The CDR3 contains 16 residues. Per germline, CDR1 SGHVS and CDR2 FQNEAQ. The CDR3 spells CASSLGPGGPRETQYF. The CDR3 coding sequence is TGTGCCAGCAGCTTAGGGCCGGGGGGGCCGAGGGAGACCCAGTACTTC.

This clonotype turned up a few times. This chain links TRBV7-9 with TRBJ2-7; 11 positions agree with TRBD1. V gave up 3 bases and J gave up 7 bases; unmatched junction bases: 5. CDR3 size: 14 residues. Germline V lookup: CDR1 SEHNR, CDR2 FQNEAQ (reference sequence). As DNA, the CDR3 is TGTGCCAGCAGCTTGGACAGGGGGCAAGGAGAGCAGTACTTC. Translating gives CASSLDRGQGEQYF.

The J gene is TRBJ2-5, the V gene TRBV5-1, with D uncertain. The CDR3 covers 15 residues. V shed 7 bases and J shed 3 bases, with 19 bases lying between them. The V gene's germline CDR1 is SGHRS and CDR2 YFSETQ. As DNA, the CDR3 is TGCGCCAGCCGTCAGGCCGCAAATCGGGAAGAGACCCAGTACTTC. Protein: CASRQAANREETQYF. Using reference TRBV5-1 and TRBJ2-5 for the parts outside the CDR3, the full variable domain is KAGVTQTPRYLIKTRGQQVTLSCSPISGHRSVSWYQQTPGQGLQFLFEYFSETQRNKGNFPGRFSGRQFSNSRSEMNVSTLELGDSALYLCASRQAANREETQYFGPGTRLLVL.

This clonotype occurred a few times. The chain links TRBV6-1 to TRBJ1-5; no firm D call. The germline gives CDR1 MNHNS, CDR2 SASEGT. The V end was cut by 3 bases, the J end by 4 bases, with 7 bases between. The CDR3 consists of 13 residues. CDR3 sequence reads: CASSDVRNQPQHF. The CDR3, as DNA: TGTGCCAGCAGTGACGTGAGAAATCAGCCCCAGCATTTT.

This clonotype occurred many times. The chain joins TRBV9 to TRBJ2-3; 14 bases line up with TRBD2. The J segment lost 6 bases and the V segment lost 0 bases, leaving 12 bases of the junction unmatched. CDR1 is SGDLS, CDR2 YYNGEE, per germline. The CDR3 covers 19 residues. The CDR3 DNA sequence: TGTGCCAGCAGCGTAGAAGGTGGGACTAGCGGGAGCCCGAGGGATACGCAGTATTTT. This gives the protein CASSVEGGTSGSPRDTQYF.

There are many counts of this clonotype. The chain couples TRBV10-3 to TRBJ2-1; D call uncertain. V lost 4 bases and J lost 0, with 16 bases in between. The CDR3 contains 17 residues. Germline V gene sequence: CDR1 ENHRY, CDR2 SYGVKD. CDR3 sequence (DNA): TGTGCCATCAGTGCAGAGTTTACGTTGAGCTCCTACAATGAGCAGTTCTTC. Encoded protein: CAISAEFTLSSYNEQFF.

Comments on this clonotype: An end of the junction does not agree with germline; a read error may underlie this. The chain couples TRBV5-1 to TRBJ2-7; no clear D. The CDR3 runs to 14 residues. Germline V gene sequence: CDR1 SGHRS, CDR2 YFSETQ. The CDR3 protein is CASSLVRPSHEQYF. The CDR3 coding sequence is TGCGCCAGCAGCTTGGTTAGGCCCTCCCACGAGCAGTACTTC.

This clonotype turned up a few times. This rearrangement joins TRBV6-5 to TRBJ1-2; D unclear. Germline assignment: CDR1 MNHEY and CDR2 SVGAGI. V lost 2 bases and J lost 2, with 9 bases in between. The CDR3 is made up of 14 amino acids. For the CDR3, the DNA is TGTGCCAGCAGTTACCGGGTGCTCAACTATGGCTACACCTTC. Residues: CASSYRVLNYGYTF.

This clonotype was recorded a few times. The chain has TRBV6-1 and TRBJ2-5; 12 nucleotides align to TRBD1. Germline CDR1 reads MNHNS; CDR2 reads SASEGT. With 5 bases clipped from V and 5 bases from J, the junction kept 15 bases outside the gene matches. The CDR3 has 18 amino acids. This chain's CDR3 is CASSTQNPGQGALETQYF. The DNA for the CDR3 is TGTGCCAGCAGTACCCAAAACCCGGGACAGGGGGCCTTGGAGACCCAGTACTTC.

The genes are TRBV20-1 and TRBJ2-3; the D gene is possibly TRBD2 (7 bases). The germline CDR1 and CDR2 sequences are DFQATT and SNEGSKA (reference sequence). The V and J ends lost 1 base and 1 base respectively, with 12 bases between them. The CDR3 is made up of 15 amino acids. DNA of the CDR3: TGCAGTGCTAGAGGCCGGGGGGCAGGCACAGATACGCAGTATTTT. Translation: CSARGRGAGTDTQYF.

This clonotype was picked up a small number of times. The chain uses TRBV12-3 or TRBV12-4 and TRBJ2-3; the D is unclear. This CDR3 is 16 amino acids long. The V gene lost 2 bases and the J gene lost 4 bases, with 16 bases spanning the gap. The CDR3 region is CASSLRSSEPSDTQYF. CDR3 DNA sequence: TGTGCCAGCAGTTTAAGGTCTAGTGAGCCCTCAGATACGCAGTATTTT.

This clonotype was detected ten times or more. This rearrangement joins TRBV18 to TRBJ2-7, with no clear D. CDR1 is KGHSH and CDR2 is LQKENI in the germline V gene. This CDR3 is built from 14 residues. Deletions cut 0 bases from V and 3 bases from J, with 9 bases between. The CDR3 DNA is TGTGCCAGCTCACCACCATCAGATAGCTACGAGCAGTACTTC. Its translation: CASSPPSDSYEQYF.

The genes are TRBV2 and TRBJ2-7; D not resolved. The CDR3 loop spans 13 amino acids. Per the germline V gene, CDR1 is SNHLY and CDR2 is FYNNEI. Deletions cut 5 bases from V and 7 bases from J, with 15 bases between. CDR3 in amino acids: CASSMEHRVEQYF. In DNA, the CDR3 is TGTGCCAGCAGTATGGAGCACCGGGTTGAGCAGTACTTC.

This clonotype has ten or more counts. J is TRBJ2-1 and V is TRBV6-2 or TRBV6-3, with D perhaps given as TRBD1 or TRBD2 (5 bases each). The germline V gene encodes CDR1 MNHEY and CDR2 SVGEGT. V was trimmed by 8 bases and J by 0 bases, leaving 23 bases between them. The CDR3 sequence is 18 residues long. The CDR3 reads CASSMGVGNFFSYNEQFF. In DNA, the CDR3 is TGTGCCAGCTCCATGGGGGTGGGAAACTTTTTCTCCTACAATGAGCAGTTCTTC.

This clonotype was observed at least ten times. The chain has TRBV5-5 and TRBJ2-1; unclear D gene. CDR1 is SGHKS and CDR2 is YYEKEE in the germline V gene (reference sequence). The CDR3 contains 14 residues. The V gene lost 0 bases and the J gene lost 4 bases, with 8 bases spanning the gap. CDR3 DNA sequence: TGTGCCAGCAGCTTGGTAATAGGGTACAATGAGCAGTTCTTC. Protein: CASSLVIGYNEQFF.

The rearrangement links TRBV5-1 to TRBJ2-5; D gene ambiguous. CDR1 SGHRS and CDR2 YFSETQ come from the germline V gene. The CDR3 is made up of 13 amino acids. V dropped 1 base and J dropped 2 bases, with 6 bases sitting between them. In DNA, the CDR3 is TGCGCCAGCAGCTTGATGGGACAAGAGACCCAGTACTTC. It codes for CASSLMGQETQYF.